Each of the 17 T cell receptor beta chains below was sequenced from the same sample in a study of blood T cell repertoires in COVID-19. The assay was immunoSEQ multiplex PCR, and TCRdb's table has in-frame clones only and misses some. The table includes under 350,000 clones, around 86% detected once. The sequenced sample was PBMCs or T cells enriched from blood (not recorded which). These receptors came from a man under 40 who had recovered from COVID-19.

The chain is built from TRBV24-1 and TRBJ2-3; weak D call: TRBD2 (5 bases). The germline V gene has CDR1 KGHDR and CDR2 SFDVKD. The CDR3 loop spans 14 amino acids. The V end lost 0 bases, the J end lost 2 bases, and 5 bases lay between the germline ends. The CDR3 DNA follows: TGTGCCACCAGTGATTTGGACTACACAGATACGCAGTATTTT. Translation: CATSDLDYTDTQYF.

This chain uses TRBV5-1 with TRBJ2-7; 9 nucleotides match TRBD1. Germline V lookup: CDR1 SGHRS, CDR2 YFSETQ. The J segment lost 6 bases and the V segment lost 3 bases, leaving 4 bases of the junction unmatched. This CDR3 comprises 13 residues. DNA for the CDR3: TGCGCCAGCAGCTCGGGACAGGGTCTCGAGCAGTACTTC. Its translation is CASSSGQGLEQYF.

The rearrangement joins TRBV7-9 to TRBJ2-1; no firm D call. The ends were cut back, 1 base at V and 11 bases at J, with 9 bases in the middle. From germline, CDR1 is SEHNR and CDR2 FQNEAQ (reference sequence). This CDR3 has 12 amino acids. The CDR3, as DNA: TGTGCCAGCAGCTTAGAAGCTGGGCAGCAGTTCTTC. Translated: CASSLEAGQQFF.

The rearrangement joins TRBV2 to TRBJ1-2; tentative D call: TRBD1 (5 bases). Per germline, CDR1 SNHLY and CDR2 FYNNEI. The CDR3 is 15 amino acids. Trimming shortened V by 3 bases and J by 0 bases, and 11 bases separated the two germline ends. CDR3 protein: CASSDLGRANYGYTF. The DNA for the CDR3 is TGTGCCAGCAGTGATCTGGGGCGAGCTAACTATGGCTACACCTTC.

In DNA, the CDR3 is TGCGCCAGCAGCTTGCACAGATTGAACACTGAAGCTTTCTTT. Its translation: CASSLHRLNTEAFF. V gene TRBV5-1 combines with J gene TRBJ1-1; no firm D call. Germline loops: CDR1 SGHRS, CDR2 YFSETQ. The CDR3 extends over 14 amino acids. V gave up 1 base and J gave up 0 bases, with 7 bases separating them.

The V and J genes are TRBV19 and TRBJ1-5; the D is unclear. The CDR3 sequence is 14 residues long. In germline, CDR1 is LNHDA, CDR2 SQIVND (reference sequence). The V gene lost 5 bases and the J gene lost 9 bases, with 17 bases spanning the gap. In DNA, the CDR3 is TGTGCCAGTAGTGATGCACGGCAGGCCCGGCCCCAGCATTTT. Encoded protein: CASSDARQARPQHF.

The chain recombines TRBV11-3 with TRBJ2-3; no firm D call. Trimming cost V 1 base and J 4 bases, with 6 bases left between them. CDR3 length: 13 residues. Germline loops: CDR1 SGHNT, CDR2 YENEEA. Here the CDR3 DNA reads TGTGCCAGCAGCTTAGGAGGAGCAGATACGCAGTATTTT. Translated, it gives CASSLGGADTQYF.

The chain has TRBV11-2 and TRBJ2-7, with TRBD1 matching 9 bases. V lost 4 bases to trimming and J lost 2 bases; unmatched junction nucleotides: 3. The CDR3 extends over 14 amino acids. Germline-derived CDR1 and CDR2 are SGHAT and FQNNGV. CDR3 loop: CASSSGTGTYEQYF. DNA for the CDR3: TGTGCCAGCAGCTCAGGGACAGGGACCTACGAGCAGTACTTC. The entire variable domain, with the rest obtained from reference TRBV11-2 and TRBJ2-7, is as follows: EAGVAQSPRYKIIEKRQSVAFWCNPISGHATLYWYQQILGQGPKLLIQFQNNGVVDDSQLPKDRFSAERLKGVDSTLKIQPAKLEDSAVYLCASSSGTGTYEQYFGPGTRLTVT.

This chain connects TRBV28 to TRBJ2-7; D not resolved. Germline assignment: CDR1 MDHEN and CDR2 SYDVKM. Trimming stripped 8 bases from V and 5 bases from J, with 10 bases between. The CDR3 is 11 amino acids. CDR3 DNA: TGTGCCAGCGGGCGCCCCAACGAGCAGTACTTC. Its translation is CASGRPNEQYF. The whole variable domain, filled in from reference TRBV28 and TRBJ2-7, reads DVKVTQSSRYLVKRTGEKVFLECVQDMDHENMFWYRQDPGLGLRLIYFSYDVKMKEKGDIPEGYSVSREKKERFSLILESASTNQTSMYLCASGRPNEQYFGPGTRLTVT.

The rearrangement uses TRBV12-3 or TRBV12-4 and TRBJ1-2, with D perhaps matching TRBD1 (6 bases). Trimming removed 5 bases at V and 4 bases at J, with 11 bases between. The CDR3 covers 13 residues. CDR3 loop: CASSPSDSYGYTF. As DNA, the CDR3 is TGTGCCAGCAGTCCCTCGGACAGCTATGGCTACACCTTC.

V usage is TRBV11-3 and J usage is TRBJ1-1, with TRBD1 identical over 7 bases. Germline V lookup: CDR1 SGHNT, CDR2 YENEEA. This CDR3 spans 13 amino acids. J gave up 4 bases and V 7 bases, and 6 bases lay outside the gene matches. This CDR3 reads CASNNQGGTEAFF. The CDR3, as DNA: TGTGCCAGCAACAACCAGGGGGGCACTGAAGCTTTCTTT.

CDR3 sequence reads: CASSDSSDTEAFF. CDR3 in DNA: TGTGCCAGCAGTGACTCGAGCGACACTGAAGCTTTCTTT. This chain links TRBV6-4 with TRBJ1-1, with unresolved D. This CDR3 has 13 amino acids. The ends were cut back, 0 bases at V and 3 bases at J, with 5 bases in the middle. CDR1 is MRHNA and CDR2 is SNTAGT in the germline V gene.

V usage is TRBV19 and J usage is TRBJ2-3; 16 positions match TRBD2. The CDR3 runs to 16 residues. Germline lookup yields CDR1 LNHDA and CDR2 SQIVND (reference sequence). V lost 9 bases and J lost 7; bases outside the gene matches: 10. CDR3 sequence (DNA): TGTGCCAGGGGACCGGGACTAGCGGGAGGGCCTCATACGCAGTATTTT. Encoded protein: CARGPGLAGGPHTQYF.

The CDR3 spells CASSPMRGDQETQYF. CDR3 DNA sequence: TGTGCCAGCTCACCAATGCGGGGCGACCAAGAGACCCAGTACTTC. This chain uses TRBV18 with TRBJ2-5, with D possibly matching TRBD2 (6 bases). The CDR3 is made up of 15 amino acids. Trimming pared 2 bases from V and 0 bases from J, leaving 10 bases between. Germline V gene sequence: CDR1 KGHSH, CDR2 LQKENI.

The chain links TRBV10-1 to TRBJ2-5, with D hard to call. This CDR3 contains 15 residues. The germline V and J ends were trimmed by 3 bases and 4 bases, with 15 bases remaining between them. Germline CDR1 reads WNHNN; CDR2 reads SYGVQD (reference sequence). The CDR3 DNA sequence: TGCGCCAGCAGTGAAGGAGCCTATCCGTTAGAGACCCAGTACTTC. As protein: CASSEGAYPLETQYF.

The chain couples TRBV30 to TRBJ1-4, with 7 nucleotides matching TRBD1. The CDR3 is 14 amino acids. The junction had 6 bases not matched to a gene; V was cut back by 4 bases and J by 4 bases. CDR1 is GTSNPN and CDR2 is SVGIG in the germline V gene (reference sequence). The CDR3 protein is CAWNRGQSNEKLFF. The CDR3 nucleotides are TGTGCCTGGAATCGGGGACAGAGTAATGAAAAACTGTTTTTT.

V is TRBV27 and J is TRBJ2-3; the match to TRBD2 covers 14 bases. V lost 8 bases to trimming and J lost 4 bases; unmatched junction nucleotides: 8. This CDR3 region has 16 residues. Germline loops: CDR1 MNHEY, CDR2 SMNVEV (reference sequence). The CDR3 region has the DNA TGTGCCAGCTCGGCCCGACTAGCGGGAGGGTCAGATACGCAGTATTTT. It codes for CASSARLAGGSDTQYF.